Reported below is one T cell receptor (beta chain). The record originates from a study of blood T cell repertoires in COVID-19. Study details: The United States, Italy and Spain were the sources of the acute and convalescent COVID-19 samples. The analysed material was cDNA or gDNA that came from T cells, B-cell-depleted T cells, or PBMCs.

Method: immunoSEQ multiplex PCR; TCRdb's copy keeps in-frame clones and lacks some. The data contain roughly 260,000 clones, around 85% of them singletons. Trimming cost V 1 base and J 6 bases; bases outside gene matches: 10. CDR1 is SGDLS and CDR2 is YYNGEE in the germline V gene. The CDR3 contains 16 residues. This chain connects TRBV9 to TRBJ2-1; 7 bases are a match to TRBD1. This receptor was identified in a woman aged 45-65 years who had recovered from COVID-19. Sequences were obtained from PBMCs or T cells enriched from blood (not recorded which). The CDR3 sequence: CASSVRGQVRVNEQFF. The CDR3 DNA is TGTGCCAGCAGCGTACGTGGACAGGTGAGGGTCAATGAGCAGTTCTTC. The full variable domain, with the rest looked up from reference TRBV9 and TRBJ2-1, is DSGVTQTPKHLITATGQRVTLRCSPRSGDLSVYWYQQSLDQGLQFLIQYYNGEERAKGNILERFSAQQFPDLHSELNLSSLELGDSALYFCASSVRGQVRVNEQFFGPGTRLTVL.